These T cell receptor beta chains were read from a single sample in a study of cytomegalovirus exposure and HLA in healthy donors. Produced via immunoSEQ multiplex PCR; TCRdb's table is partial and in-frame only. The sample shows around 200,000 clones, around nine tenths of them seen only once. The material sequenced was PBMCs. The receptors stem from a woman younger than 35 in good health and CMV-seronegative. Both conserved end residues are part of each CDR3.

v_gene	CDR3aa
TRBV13	CASSFTGESYNEQFF
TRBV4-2	CASSQVRASGRYEQYF
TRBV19	CASSMREGPGEQFF
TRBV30	CAWSGGSSYEQYF
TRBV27	CASSGLGTGDEKLFF
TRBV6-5	CASSLRGRIAGELFF
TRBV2	CASSDRLAGTDTQYF
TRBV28	CASSTTGGGTYEQYF
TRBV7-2	CASSLLMAGYTF
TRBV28	CATQTSYEQYF
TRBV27	CASSPAGSNTGELFF
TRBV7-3	CASSTGLAGTDTQYF
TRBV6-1	CASRRDLSYEQYF
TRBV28	CASRPGTGGTGELFF
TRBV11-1	CASSLGTNTEAFF
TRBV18	CASSPRGRNTEAFF
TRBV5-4	CASSLAGAREDGYTF
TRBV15	CATSRVTVPRDRGRRNTEAFF
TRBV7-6	CASSLGTSGVYNEQFF
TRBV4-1	CASSLGRRTGDQPQHF
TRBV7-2	CASSLVGSTDTQYF
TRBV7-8	CASSLGLAGEYNEQFF
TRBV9	CASSPLDTAAGQFF
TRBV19	CASSRYPGQRIYEQYF
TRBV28	CASTTGGLGNQPQHF
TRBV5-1	CASSERGGGFTGANVLTF
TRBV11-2	CASSSGNHEQFF